Listed below are T cell receptor beta chains from one sample, sequenced in a study of blood T cell repertoires in COVID-19. TCRdb's table, derived via immunoSEQ multiplex PCR, lists solely in-frame clones and lacks some. The sample includes around 140,000 clones, 70% to 85% of them seen just once. Specimen: peripheral blood. Receptors originate from a man aged 60-69 years with active or convalescent COVID-19. Each CDR3 is given with its conserved first and last residue. A D gene is named only where the DNA matches it firmly. Only part of the rows carry a size: once, few, many, or a class if the clone is expanded.

v_gene: TRBV6-5; j_gene: TRBJ1-2; abundance: NA; d_gene: TRBD1; CDR3nt: TGTGCCAGCAGACAGGGGTACTATGGCTACACCTTC; CDR3aa: CASRQGYYGYTF
v_gene: TRBV5-1; j_gene: TRBJ2-5; abundance: NA; d_gene: TRBD2; CDR3nt: TGCGCCAGCAGCTTGAACGCGGGAGTAGGACAGACCCAGTACTTC; CDR3aa: CASSLNAGVGQTQYF
v_gene: TRBV30; j_gene: TRBJ1-5; abundance: NA; d_gene: NA; CDR3nt: TGTGCCTGGAGCGGCCCCTGGGAAGGACTCAATCAGCCCCAGCATTTT; CDR3aa: CAWSGPWEGLNQPQHF
v_gene: TRBV18; j_gene: TRBJ1-1; abundance: NA; d_gene: NA; CDR3nt: TGTGCCAGCTCACCGGCAGGGATGAACACTGAAGCTTTCTTT; CDR3aa: CASSPAGMNTEAFF
v_gene: TRBV2; j_gene: TRBJ1-6; abundance: NA; d_gene: NA; CDR3nt: TGTGCCAGCAGGGGGACGGTCCAGGGGTCACCCCTCCACTTT; CDR3aa: CASRGTVQGSPLHF
v_gene: TRBV5-5; j_gene: TRBJ2-5; abundance: NA; d_gene: NA; CDR3nt: TGTGCCAGCAGCTTGCCCGTCGTCGCCGCGGGGACCCAGTACTTC; CDR3aa: CASSLPVVAAGTQYF
v_gene: TRBV9; j_gene: TRBJ1-3; abundance: few; d_gene: NA; CDR3nt: TGTGCCAGCAGCGCCCGACAGGAGCTGCGAAACACCATATATTTT; CDR3aa: CASSARQELRNTIYF
v_gene: TRBV3-1/TRBV3-2; j_gene: TRBJ2-1; abundance: NA; d_gene: TRBD2; CDR3nt: TGTGCCAGCAGCCAGGGATATGGAGCTAGCGGGAGAAATGAGCAGTTCTTC; CDR3aa: CASSQGYGASGRNEQFF
v_gene: TRBV19; j_gene: TRBJ2-3; abundance: NA; d_gene: TRBD2; CDR3nt: TGTGCCAGTAGTATTGCCGCGGGAGGGACAGATACGCAGTATTTT; CDR3aa: CASSIAAGGTDTQYF
v_gene: TRBV6-5; j_gene: TRBJ1-4; abundance: few; d_gene: TRBD1; CDR3nt: TGTGCCAGCAGTTACCGATATGGGGACAGTCGGATGTTTTTT; CDR3aa: CASSYRYGDSRMFF
v_gene: TRBV18; j_gene: TRBJ1-2; abundance: NA; d_gene: NA; CDR3nt: TGTGCCAGCTCACCCCCCGACATGCAGGTTGGGTATGGCTACACCTTC; CDR3aa: CASSPPDMQVGYGYTF
v_gene: TRBV14; j_gene: TRBJ2-5; abundance: NA; d_gene: TRBD2; CDR3nt: TGTGCCAGCAGCCAAGGATTCGGGCGAGCGGGGGAACAAGAGACCCAGTACTTC; CDR3aa: CASSQGFGRAGEQETQYF
v_gene: TRBV7-9; j_gene: TRBJ1-2; abundance: few; d_gene: NA; CDR3nt: TGTGCCACCCCGGGGGGGCGTAGCTATGGCTACACCTTC; CDR3aa: CATPGGRSYGYTF
v_gene: TRBV6-5; j_gene: TRBJ1-4; abundance: NA; d_gene: TRBD1; CDR3nt: TGTGCCAGCAGGAAGGACAGGGCCACTAATGAAAAACTGTTTTTT; CDR3aa: CASRKDRATNEKLFF
v_gene: TRBV6-6; j_gene: TRBJ1-1; abundance: NA; d_gene: TRBD1; CDR3nt: TGTGCCAGCAGTTACTCGGGGACAGGGGGTACTGAAGCTTTCTTT; CDR3aa: CASSYSGTGGTEAFF
v_gene: TRBV2; j_gene: TRBJ1-2; abundance: NA; d_gene: NA; CDR3nt: TGTGCCAGCAGTGAAGAGTGGACAGAATCCTATGGCTACACCTTC; CDR3aa: CASSEEWTESYGYTF
v_gene: TRBV4-3; j_gene: TRBJ1-5; abundance: NA; d_gene: NA; CDR3nt: TGCGCCAGCAGCCAAGTGTTCCGGACCTCGGGGAATCAGCCCCAGCATTTT; CDR3aa: CASSQVFRTSGNQPQHF
v_gene: TRBV3-1/TRBV3-2; j_gene: TRBJ2-1; abundance: NA; d_gene: NA; CDR3nt: TGTGCCAGCAGCCAAGTCGGGGGTTGTCCCCATGGCAATGAGCAGTTCTTC; CDR3aa: CASSQVGGCPHGNEQFF
v_gene: TRBV11-2; j_gene: TRBJ1-1; abundance: NA; d_gene: TRBD1; CDR3nt: TGTGCCAGCAGTGGACAGGGGGCGGGCACTGAAGCTTTCTTT; CDR3aa: CASSGQGAGTEAFF
v_gene: TRBV7-9; j_gene: TRBJ2-2; abundance: NA; d_gene: TRBD1; CDR3nt: TGTGCCGCGAGGGGGCACCCCGGGGAGCTGTTTTTT; CDR3aa: CAARGHPGELFF
v_gene: TRBV7-2; j_gene: TRBJ2-3; abundance: NA; d_gene: TRBD2; CDR3nt: TGTGCCAGCAGCTGGCGCGGACTAGCGGGAGTAGACACGCAGTATTTT; CDR3aa: CASSWRGLAGVDTQYF
v_gene: TRBV30; j_gene: TRBJ2-1; abundance: NA; d_gene: NA; CDR3nt: TGTGCCTGGAGTGTTTTGGAGACAGTGTACAATGAGCAGTTCTTC; CDR3aa: CAWSVLETVYNEQFF
v_gene: TRBV12-3/TRBV12-4; j_gene: TRBJ1-2; abundance: NA; d_gene: NA; CDR3nt: TGTGCCAGCAGTATAGGGCTTAACTATGGCTACACCTTC; CDR3aa: CASSIGLNYGYTF
v_gene: TRBV5-4; j_gene: TRBJ1-2; abundance: NA; d_gene: TRBD1; CDR3nt: TGTGCCAGCAGCCTGGACAGGGGGCGAAACTATGGCTACACCTTC; CDR3aa: CASSLDRGRNYGYTF
v_gene: TRBV6-4; j_gene: TRBJ1-1; abundance: NA; d_gene: TRBD1; CDR3nt: TGTGCCAGCAGTGATGACAGGGCAATGAACACTGAAGCTTTCTTT; CDR3aa: CASSDDRAMNTEAFF
v_gene: TRBV9; j_gene: TRBJ1-1; abundance: NA; d_gene: TRBD1; CDR3nt: TGTGCCAGCAACCGACAGGGGCTTAGGAACACTGAAGCTTTCTTT; CDR3aa: CASNRQGLRNTEAFF
v_gene: TRBV2; j_gene: TRBJ1-2; abundance: few; d_gene: NA; CDR3nt: TGTGCCAGCAGTGAAGGTTTTGGGGCCGCCCTGAGAGGCTACACCTTC; CDR3aa: CASSEGFGAALRGYTF
v_gene: TRBV6-5; j_gene: TRBJ1-2; abundance: NA; d_gene: NA; CDR3nt: TGTGCCAGTCGACTCGGGAGAAACTATGGCTACACCTTC; CDR3aa: CASRLGRNYGYTF
v_gene: TRBV5-6; j_gene: TRBJ2-2; abundance: NA; d_gene: TRBD1; CDR3nt: TGTGCCAGCAGCTTTAGGACAGGGAACACCGGGGAGCTGTTTTTT; CDR3aa: CASSFRTGNTGELFF
v_gene: TRBV27; j_gene: TRBJ1-5; abundance: few; d_gene: NA; CDR3nt: TGTGCCAGCAGTGAACAGGGTTCGGGCAATCAGCCCCAGCATTTT; CDR3aa: CASSEQGSGNQPQHF
v_gene: TRBV6-2/TRBV6-3; j_gene: TRBJ2-1; abundance: once; d_gene: TRBD2; CDR3nt: TGTGCCAGCAGTCCACCGGGACTAGCGGTATACAATGAGCAGTTCTTC; CDR3aa: CASSPPGLAVYNEQFF
v_gene: TRBV7-8; j_gene: TRBJ2-3; abundance: NA; d_gene: TRBD2; CDR3nt: TGTGCCAGCAGCTCCACTAGCGCCTCACGGGATACGCAGTATTTT; CDR3aa: CASSSTSASRDTQYF
v_gene: TRBV7-2; j_gene: TRBJ2-5; abundance: NA; d_gene: TRBD1; CDR3nt: TGTGCCAGCAGCTTTGCCAGGGGGCCTCAAGAGACCCAGTACTTC; CDR3aa: CASSFARGPQETQYF
v_gene: TRBV6-1; j_gene: TRBJ2-5; abundance: NA; d_gene: TRBD1; CDR3nt: TGTGCCAGCAGTGTAGGGACAGGGGGTAGTCAAGAGACCCAGTACTTC; CDR3aa: CASSVGTGGSQETQYF
v_gene: TRBV6-5; j_gene: TRBJ1-5; abundance: NA; d_gene: TRBD1; CDR3nt: TGTGCCAGCAGTCCCAGGGGGCGCAATCAGCCCCAGCATTTT; CDR3aa: CASSPRGRNQPQHF
v_gene: TRBV28; j_gene: TRBJ2-5; abundance: NA; d_gene: NA; CDR3nt: TGTGCCAGCAGAATACAGTTCTCCCAAGAGACCCAGTACTTC; CDR3aa: CASRIQFSQETQYF
v_gene: TRBV7-9; j_gene: TRBJ2-1; abundance: NA; d_gene: TRBD2; CDR3nt: TGTGCCAGCAGCCGGCCCCTAGCGGGAGTCTACAATGAGCAGTTCTTC; CDR3aa: CASSRPLAGVYNEQFF
v_gene: TRBV19; j_gene: TRBJ1-1; abundance: once; d_gene: NA; CDR3nt: TGTGCCAGTAGTGGGCAGAGAAGGAACACTGAAGCTTTCTTT; CDR3aa: CASSGQRRNTEAFF
v_gene: TRBV19; j_gene: TRBJ2-3; abundance: NA; d_gene: TRBD1; CDR3nt: TGTGCCAGTCGAAAGTCGAGGGGGCGCACAGATACGCAGTATTTT; CDR3aa: CASRKSRGRTDTQYF
v_gene: TRBV24-1; j_gene: TRBJ2-5; abundance: NA; d_gene: NA; CDR3nt: TGTGCCACGTCCGGATTTGGGGCTAACGAAGAGACCCAGTACTTC; CDR3aa: CATSGFGANEETQYF
v_gene: TRBV27; j_gene: TRBJ2-7; abundance: once; d_gene: NA; CDR3nt: TGTGCCAGCAGTTTACGGGAGCCCTACGAGCAGTACTTC; CDR3aa: CASSLREPYEQYF
v_gene: TRBV18; j_gene: TRBJ2-1; abundance: NA; d_gene: NA; CDR3nt: TGTGCCAGCTCACCCGTCAGTCAGGGGACCAGCTCCTACAATGAGCAGTTCTTC; CDR3aa: CASSPVSQGTSSYNEQFF
v_gene: TRBV10-1; j_gene: TRBJ2-3; abundance: NA; d_gene: NA; CDR3nt: TGCGCCAGCAGTGAAGGCAGGACAGTAGGCACAGATACGCAGTATTTT; CDR3aa: CASSEGRTVGTDTQYF
v_gene: TRBV11-3; j_gene: TRBJ2-1; abundance: NA; d_gene: TRBD1; CDR3nt: TGTGCCAGCAGCTCCTACGGACAGGACAATGAGCAGTTCTTC; CDR3aa: CASSSYGQDNEQFF
v_gene: TRBV19; j_gene: TRBJ1-5; abundance: NA; d_gene: TRBD1; CDR3nt: TGTGCCAGTAGTATATCGGGGACAGGGGGCCTTCAGCCCCAGCATTTT; CDR3aa: CASSISGTGGLQPQHF
v_gene: TRBV19; j_gene: TRBJ2-3; abundance: NA; d_gene: TRBD2; CDR3nt: TGTGCCAGTAGTGGGCTAGCGGGAGCCCCCGATACGCAGTATTTT; CDR3aa: CASSGLAGAPDTQYF
v_gene: TRBV6-5; j_gene: TRBJ1-1; abundance: NA; d_gene: TRBD1; CDR3nt: TGTGCCAGCGGTCCGACAGGGCCGATCGGTGAAGCTTTCTTT; CDR3aa: CASGPTGPIGEAFF
v_gene: TRBV11-2; j_gene: TRBJ1-6; abundance: NA; d_gene: NA; CDR3nt: TGTGCCAGCAGCTTTGGCACTAATTCACCCCTCCACTTT; CDR3aa: CASSFGTNSPLHF
v_gene: TRBV5-1; j_gene: TRBJ2-3; abundance: once; d_gene: TRBD2; CDR3nt: TGCGCCAGCAGCTTGGTAGCGGGAGTTAGCACAGATACGCAGTATTTT; CDR3aa: CASSLVAGVSTDTQYF
v_gene: TRBV11-3; j_gene: TRBJ2-1; abundance: NA; d_gene: TRBD2; CDR3nt: TGTGCCAGCAGCCTTGCCTGGACTAGCTCTCGGGAGCAGTTCTTC; CDR3aa: CASSLAWTSSREQFF
v_gene: TRBV4-3; j_gene: TRBJ2-3; abundance: NA; d_gene: NA; CDR3nt: TGCGCCAGCAGCCAAGTCCTGGGCACGGGGACAGATACGCAGTATTTT; CDR3aa: CASSQVLGTGTDTQYF
v_gene: TRBV9; j_gene: TRBJ1-2; abundance: few; d_gene: TRBD1; CDR3nt: TGTGCCAGCAGCGAGGGGGCGCTGCTAAACTATGGCTACACCTTC; CDR3aa: CASSEGALLNYGYTF
v_gene: TRBV6-5; j_gene: TRBJ2-4; abundance: once; d_gene: TRBD2; CDR3nt: TGTGCCAGCAGTTATAGCGGGAGTAACAAAAACATTCAGTACTTC; CDR3aa: CASSYSGSNKNIQYF